This T cell receptor beta chain was found in a study of lymphopenia after photon versus proton radiotherapy. Whole-study results and caveats: Larger post-nadir TCR diversity loss correlated inversely with survival in deceased patients.

V shed 2 bases and J 2 bases; nucleotides not matched to a gene: 5. CDR1 is SGHNT, CDR2 YYREEE, per germline (reference sequence). The CDR3 has 15 amino acids. Here immunoSEQ multiplex PCR was the method, and the copy in TCRdb shows in-frame clones only, minus some. The sample has 53,000 or so clones, around 83% seen once. As for this clone: Antigen unknown.

This sample comprised peripheral blood, obtained from a patient treated with photon-based radiotherapy. The genes are TRBV5-4 and TRBJ1-1; 8 bases are shared with TRBD1. The source of this sequence is a man aged 50-60 years with gastric cancer. The CDR3, as DNA: TGTGCCAGCAGCTTACAGGGGGGGGTTAACACTGAAGCTTTCTTT. Its translation is CASSLQGGVNTEAFF.